The 20 T cell receptor beta chains listed next were all sequenced from one sample in a study of T-cell reconstitution after alpha-beta-depleted transplantation in children. Preparation of the TCRbeta library involved a method that used unique molecular identifiers. TCRdb fed the PCR reads into MiXCR, producing one record per CDR3 protein. Of around 270,000 distinct CDR3 sequences detected, around 10% appear once; the ten largest clones hold around 7.5%. The material sequenced was PBMCs, taken before TCRalphabeta/CD19-depleted stem cell transplant. These TCRs come from a boy younger than two with acute myeloid leukemia, due to receive a stem cell transplant.

This clonotype was picked up many times. The chain has TRBV5-1 and TRBJ2-3; D unresolved. Germline CDR1 SGHRS, CDR2 YFSETQ. This CDR3 has 11 amino acids. Trimming stripped 1 base from V and 8 bases from J, with 5 bases between. Here the CDR3 reads CASSLPGTQYF. The CDR3 bases are TGCGCCAGCAGCTTGCCGGGTACGCAGTATTTT.

Ten or more counts support this clonotype. The chain joins TRBV29-1 to TRBJ2-7, with D unresolved. The ends were cut back, 4 bases at V and 3 bases at J, with 13 bases in the middle. Germline CDR1 SQVTM, CDR2 ANQGSEA. The CDR3 consists of 13 residues. The CDR3 sequence is CSVVSSPYYEQYF. Here the CDR3 DNA reads TGCAGCGTTGTAAGTTCTCCTTACTACGAGCAGTACTTC.

This clonotype has a count of ten or more. The chain couples TRBV29-1 to TRBJ2-1; the D is unclear. Germline V CDR1 and CDR2: SQVTM, ANQGSEA. The ends were cut back, 2 bases at V and 5 bases at J, with 10 bases in the middle. The CDR3 consists of 13 residues. CDR3 sequence (DNA): TGCAGCGTTGAATGGGTTGGGGACAATGAGCAGTTCTTC. Amino acids: CSVEWVGDNEQFF.

The sample holds many counts of this clonotype. The chain joins TRBV12-3 or TRBV12-4 to TRBJ2-5; D uncertain. The CDR3 has 14 amino acids. The V end lost 2 bases, the J end lost 4 bases, and 11 bases lay between the germline ends. The CDR3, as DNA: TGTGCCAGCAGTTTATATGACCCAAGAGAGACCCAGTACTTC. This sequence encodes CASSLYDPRETQYF.

Points on this clonotype: One base away lies a much larger clone, so this may be a sequencing read error. CDR3 in amino acids: CASSSAQTYSNQPQHF. Written as DNA, the CDR3 is TGTGCCAGCAGTTCAGCACAAACCTATAGCAATCAGCCCCAGCATTTT. The chain joins TRBV28 to TRBJ1-5; no reliable D call. The CDR3 length is 16 residues. Trimming left V 4 bases short and J 0 bases short, with 13 bases between. The germline V gene encodes CDR1 MDHEN and CDR2 SYDVKM.

This clonotype showed up many times. The genes are TRBV5-1 and TRBJ2-1; 8 bases map to TRBD2. The trim removed 1 base at V and 1 base at J, leaving 4 bases unmatched. Germline CDR1 SGHRS, CDR2 YFSETQ. This CDR3 region has 16 residues. The CDR3 region is CASSLYGGGSYNEQFF. CDR3 coding DNA: TGCGCCAGCAGCTTGTACGGCGGGGGGTCCTACAATGAGCAGTTCTTC.

The CDR3 coding sequence is TGTGCCAGCAGTCCCGCGGGGGGGGGGTTAAATCAGCCCCAGCATTTT. Its protein is CASSPAGGGLNQPQHF. The rearrangement links TRBV28 to TRBJ1-5, with a tentative D call TRBD1 (5 bases). The germline V and J ends were trimmed by 5 bases and 4 bases, with 18 bases remaining between them. Looked up from germline, CDR1 is MDHEN and CDR2 is SYDVKM. This CDR3 spans 16 amino acids.

This clonotype appeared many times. This rearrangement joins TRBV5-8 to TRBJ2-3, with TRBD2 identical over 10 bases. CDR1 is SGHTS, CDR2 YDEGEE, per germline. V shed 4 bases and J 2 bases; nucleotides not matched to a gene: 7. This CDR3 is 16 amino acids long. CDR3 nucleotides: TGTGCCAGCAGCCGAGGACTAGCGGTTCCCACAGATACGCAGTATTTT. It encodes CASSRGLAVPTDTQYF.

This clonotype appeared a few times. The rearrangement joins TRBV7-9 to TRBJ2-7; the D gene could be TRBD1 or TRBD2 (5 bases each). This CDR3 is 14 amino acids long. V gave up 6 bases and J gave up 5 bases, with 17 bases separating them. In germline, CDR1 is SEHNR, CDR2 FQNEAQ (reference sequence). The CDR3 loop is CASSFPGTWDEQYF. The CDR3 DNA sequence: TGTGCCAGCAGTTTTCCCGGGACCTGGGACGAGCAGTACTTC. The full variable domain, with the rest looked up from reference TRBV7-9 and TRBJ2-7, is DTGVSQNPRHKITKRGQNVTFRCDPISEHNRLYWYRQTLGQGPEFLTYFQNEAQLEKSRLLSDRFSAERPKGSFSTLEIQRTEQGDSAMYLCASSFPGTWDEQYFGPGTRLTVT.

The V call is TRBV3-1, the J call TRBJ2-3; 8 bases map to TRBD2. The CDR3 is 15 residues long. J gave up 5 bases and V 2 bases, and 6 bases lay outside the gene matches. Germline CDR1 and CDR2: LGHDT and YNNKEL (reference sequence). The CDR3 bases are TGTGCCAGCAGCCAAAAAAGCGGGGGTAGAGATACGCAGTATTTT. Its protein product is CASSQKSGGRDTQYF.

In this sample, this clonotype turned up a few times. The rearrangement uses TRBV30 and TRBJ2-3, with D possibly being TRBD1 (6 bases). Trimming removed 4 bases from V and 3 bases from J, with 8 bases in between. The CDR3 has 12 amino acids. The germline gives CDR1 GTSNPN, CDR2 SVGIG (reference sequence). The CDR3 protein is CAWIRGTDTQYF. CDR3 nucleotide sequence: TGTGCCTGGATTAGGGGGACAGATACGCAGTATTTT.

This clonotype was observed at least ten times. V is TRBV3-1 and J is TRBJ2-7; TRBD2 matches 9 bases. The CDR3 consists of 16 residues. The germline CDR1 and CDR2 sequences are LGHDT and YNNKEL (reference sequence). V shed 4 bases and J 3 bases; nucleotides not matched to a gene: 10. The CDR3 DNA follows: TGTGCCAGCAGCCTCCGGACTAGCGTAACCTACTACGAGCAGTACTTC. Its translation: CASSLRTSVTYYEQYF.

There are a few counts of this clonotype. The chain uses TRBV4-3 and TRBJ2-1, with TRBD2 matching over 7 bases. The junction had 6 bases not matched to a gene; V was cut back by 3 bases and J by 4 bases. CDR1 LGHNA and CDR2 YSLEER come from the germline V gene. The CDR3 is 15 amino acids. CDR3 sequence (DNA): TGCGCCAGCAGCCAGACTAGCTCTCAGTACAATGAGCAGTTCTTC. This codes for CASSQTSSQYNEQFF.

Many counts were recorded for this clonotype. CDR3 nucleotide sequence: TGTGCCAGCAGTGAAGGGATATCCTACGAGCAGTACTTC. Translation gives CASSEGISYEQYF. The chain links TRBV6-1 to TRBJ2-7; D is uncertain. Looked up from germline, CDR1 is MNHNS and CDR2 is SASEGT. There are 13 residues in the CDR3. V dropped 1 base and J dropped 1 base, with 5 bases sitting between them.

J is TRBJ2-7 and V is TRBV7-9, with a tentative D call TRBD1 (7 bases). Trimming removed 4 bases at V and 5 bases at J, with 15 bases between. Germline V gene sequence: CDR1 SEHNR, CDR2 FQNEAQ (reference sequence). The CDR3 length is 14 residues. CDR3 in DNA: TGTGCCAGCAGCTCCCCAGGGGGGTTCAACGAGCAGTACTTC. This sequence encodes CASSSPGGFNEQYF.

In its sample, this clonotype was seen many times. This sequence joins TRBV7-9 and TRBJ2-5; weak D call: TRBD1 (6 bases). The germline V and J ends were trimmed by 0 bases and 4 bases, with 9 bases remaining between them. Per germline, CDR1 SEHNR and CDR2 FQNEAQ (reference sequence). This CDR3 contains 14 residues. CDR3 nucleotides: TGTGCCAGCAGCTTAGCGACAGGAGGAGAGACCCAGTACTTC. This sequence encodes CASSLATGGETQYF.

In its sample, this clonotype was seen many times. The V gene is TRBV20-1, the J gene TRBJ1-2; D gene ambiguous. V was shortened by 1 base and J by 3 bases, with 15 bases between the two germline ends. There are 15 residues in the CDR3. The germline gives CDR1 DFQATT, CDR2 SNEGSKA (reference sequence). The CDR3: CSARASWRDDYGYTF. The CDR3 nucleotides read TGCAGTGCTAGAGCCTCTTGGAGGGATGACTATGGCTACACCTTC.

This clonotype was found many times. The chain uses TRBV19 and TRBJ2-5; D gene unclear. CDR3 length equals 13 residues. From germline, CDR1 is LNHDA and CDR2 SQIVND (reference sequence). V lost 5 bases and J 5 bases, leaving 12 bases between the germline ends. The CDR3 DNA sequence: TGTGCCAGTAGTTTAAGCAGGTCGGAGACCCAGTACTTC. Translating gives CASSLSRSETQYF.

The chain is built from TRBV12-3 or TRBV12-4 and TRBJ2-3, with D tentatively TRBD1 (6 bases). The CDR3 spans 15 residues. Trimming left V 7 bases short and J 5 bases short, with 19 bases between. This chain's CDR3 is CASKFGGRAGDTQYF. The DNA for the CDR3 is TGTGCCAGCAAGTTTGGGGGCAGGGCGGGAGATACGCAGTATTTT.

The sample holds many counts of this clonotype. This sequence joins TRBV27 and TRBJ2-7, with D possibly called TRBD1 or TRBD2 (6 bases each). Trimming pared 5 bases from V and 2 bases from J, leaving 16 bases between. Germline-derived CDR1 and CDR2 are MNHEY and SMNVEV (reference sequence). The CDR3 contains 15 residues. The DNA of the CDR3 is TGTGCCAGCAGTCCAATTCGGGGGCTCGCCTACGAGCAGTACTTC. Protein: CASSPIRGLAYEQYF.